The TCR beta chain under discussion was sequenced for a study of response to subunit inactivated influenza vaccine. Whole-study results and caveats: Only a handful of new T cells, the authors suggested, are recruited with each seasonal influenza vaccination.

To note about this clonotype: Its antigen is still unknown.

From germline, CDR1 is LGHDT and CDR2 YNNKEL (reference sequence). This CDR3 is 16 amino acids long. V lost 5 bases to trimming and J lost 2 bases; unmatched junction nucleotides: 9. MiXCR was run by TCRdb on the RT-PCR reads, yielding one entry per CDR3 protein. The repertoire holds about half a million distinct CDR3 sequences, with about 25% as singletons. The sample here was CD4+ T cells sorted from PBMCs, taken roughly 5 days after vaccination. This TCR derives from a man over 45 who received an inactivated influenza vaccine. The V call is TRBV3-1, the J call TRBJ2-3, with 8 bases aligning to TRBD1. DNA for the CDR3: TGTGCCAGCAGCATACCCGGGACAGGTAACACAGATACGCAGTATTTT. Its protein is CASSIPGTGNTDTQYF.